Presented here are 19 T cell receptor beta chains from one specimen sequenced in a study of T-cell reconstitution after alpha-beta-depleted transplantation in children. The library targeted TCRbeta and was prepared with unique molecular identifiers. TCRdb re-called the PCR reads with MiXCR, one entry per CDR3 protein. The table records about 540,000 distinct CDR3 sequences, roughly a quarter of them present only once. This specimen consisted of PBMCs, obtained before TCRalphabeta/CD19-depleted stem cell transplant. These receptors originate from a boy under three years old with Wiskott-Aldrich syndrome, due to receive a stem cell transplant.

In this sample, this clonotype turned up a few times. J is TRBJ2-1 and V is TRBV5-3, with TRBD2 matching over 14 bases. TRBV5-3 is an ORF, with its function uncertain. The CDR3 covers 17 residues. With V trimmed by 4 bases and J by 3 bases, 6 bases remained unmatched. The CDR3 loop is CARSPGLAGGVYNEQFF. DNA of the CDR3: TGTGCCAGAAGCCCCGGACTAGCGGGAGGTGTCTACAATGAGCAGTTCTTC.

This chain joins TRBV20-1 and TRBJ1-2; TRBD1 is a possible D gene (5 bases). The CDR3 is 15 amino acids. V was trimmed by 2 bases and J by 7 bases, leaving 20 bases between them. Germline V CDR1 and CDR2: DFQATT, SNEGSKA (reference sequence). Written as DNA, the CDR3 is TGCAGTGCTAGATTACCAGGACGAGGGGAGAGTGGCTACACCTTC. This sequence encodes CSARLPGRGESGYTF.

The V gene is TRBV3-1, the J gene TRBJ1-4, with D possibly TRBD1 on 6 matching bases. Trimming pared 5 bases from V and 8 bases from J, leaving 15 bases between. The CDR3 runs to 14 residues. The germline V gene encodes CDR1 LGHDT and CDR2 YNNKEL (reference sequence). CDR3 protein: CASSYRELSEKLFF. In DNA, the CDR3 is TGTGCCAGCAGCTACAGGGAGCTCAGCGAAAAACTGTTTTTT.

The CDR3 sequence: CASSGWRGRDNEQFF. The CDR3 DNA reads TGCGCCAGCAGCGGATGGAGGGGAAGGGACAATGAGCAGTTCTTC. The chain carries TRBV5-1 and TRBJ2-1; the D gene is possibly TRBD2 (6 bases). The CDR3 is 15 residues long. CDR1 SGHRS and CDR2 YFSETQ come from the germline V gene. Trimming left V 4 bases short and J 5 bases short, with 16 bases between.

V and J are TRBV2 and TRBJ2-5, with 8 bases that match TRBD2. CDR1 is SNHLY and CDR2 is FYNNEI in the germline V gene. Trimming cost V 6 bases and J 1 base; bases outside gene matches: 7. The length of the CDR3 is 15 residues. The CDR3 DNA follows: TGTGCCAGCAGCGGGAGGGGGGCCCTCCAAGAGACCCAGTACTTC. The encoded protein is CASSGRGALQETQYF.

This clonotype was detected a few times. The V gene is TRBV7-9, the J gene TRBJ2-1, with TRBD2 identical over 10 bases. The CDR3 length is 17 residues. Germline loops: CDR1 SEHNR, CDR2 FQNEAQ (reference sequence). Trimming cost V 3 bases and J 5 bases; bases outside gene matches: 10. The CDR3 reads CASSFLASGSVNNEQFF. The DNA of the CDR3 is TGTGCCAGCAGCTTCTTAGCTAGCGGGAGTGTCAACAATGAGCAGTTCTTC.

This chain links TRBV30 with TRBJ2-3; D possibly corresponds to TRBD2 (6 bases). Trimming left V 0 bases short and J 10 bases short, with 17 bases between. The CDR3 covers 14 residues. The V gene's germline CDR1 is GTSNPN and CDR2 SVGIG (reference sequence). CDR3 bases: TGTGCCTGGAGTGTTCCATGGGGGGAGAGGGCGCAGTATTTT. Encoded protein: CAWSVPWGERAQYF.

This clonotype was seen more than once but under ten times. The gene calls are TRBV4-1 and TRBJ2-5; maybe TRBD2 (7 bases). The V and J ends lost 3 bases and 1 base respectively, with 12 bases between them. Germline CDR1 MGHRA, CDR2 YSYEKL. The CDR3 contains 15 residues. CDR3 in amino acids: CASSQGGTTQETQYF. DNA for the CDR3: TGCGCCAGCAGCCAGGGAGGGACAACCCAAGAGACCCAGTACTTC.

The chain has TRBV20-1 and TRBJ1-1, with D possibly matching TRBD1 (5 bases). Trimming cost V 0 bases and J 10 bases, with 12 bases left between them. The CDR3 covers 12 residues. Germline-derived CDR1 and CDR2 are DFQATT and SNEGSKA (reference sequence). This CDR3 is CSAREPGQSAFF. CDR3 nucleotides: TGCAGTGCTAGAGAGCCGGGGCAGTCAGCTTTCTTT.

This clonotype was seen a handful of times. One end of the junction fails to match germline, which may point to a read error. The chain uses TRBV4-2 and TRBJ1-5; 7 nucleotides match TRBD1. This CDR3 contains 16 residues. Germline lookup yields CDR1 LGHNA and CDR2 YNFKEQ. As DNA, the CDR3 is TGTGCCAGCAGCCAAGGTAGGGACAGAGAATATCAGCTCCAGCATTTT. This sequence encodes CASSQGRDREYQLQHF.

V usage is TRBV4-2 and J usage is TRBJ2-1; D is unclear. Gene TRBJ2-7 matches the end of the DNA better, so the J call may be wrong. The CDR3 contains 18 residues. The V gene's germline CDR1 is LGHNA and CDR2 YNFKEQ. The CDR3 DNA sequence: TGTGCCAGCAGCCATAGGGTGGGTAATCGGCTCTACTACAATGAGCAGTACTTC. Protein product: CASSHRVGNRLYYNEQYF.

This chain connects TRBV9 to TRBJ2-3, with 11 bases identical to TRBD2. Germline assignment: CDR1 SGDLS and CDR2 YYNGEE. CDR3 length: 15 amino acids. V was clipped by 3 bases and J by 2 bases; unmatched bases: 2. CDR3 loop: CASSEGLAATDTQYF. In DNA form, the CDR3 reads TGTGCCAGCAGCGAGGGACTAGCGGCCACAGATACGCAGTATTTT. Full variable domain (missing parts from reference TRBV9 and TRBJ2-3): DSGVTQTPKHLITATGQRVTLRCSPRSGDLSVYWYQQSLDQGLQFLIQYYNGEERAKGNILERFSAQQFPDLHSELNLSSLELGDSALYFCASSEGLAATDTQYFGPGTRLTVL.

The sample holds a few counts of this clonotype. The chain carries TRBV12-3 or TRBV12-4 and TRBJ1-5; no clear D gene. CDR3 length: 15 amino acids. V lost 5 bases and J lost 7, with 18 bases in between. The DNA of the CDR3 is TGTGCCAGCAGTAATACGGTGACACGGTTACAGCCCCAGCATTTT. It codes for CASSNTVTRLQPQHF.

The chain combines TRBV11-2 with TRBJ2-1, with a tentative D call TRBD2 (6 bases). Germline-derived CDR1 and CDR2 are SGHAT and FQNNGV. CDR3 size: 15 residues. Trimming cost V 1 base and J 5 bases, with 12 bases left between them. The DNA for the CDR3 is TGTGCCAGCAGCTTAGGTCTTCGGGGGAACAATGAGCAGTTCTTC. Protein product: CASSLGLRGNNEQFF.

The rearrangement joins TRBV5-1 to TRBJ2-2, with D perhaps given as TRBD1 or TRBD2 (7 bases each). The CDR3 extends over 16 amino acids. Per germline, CDR1 SGHRS and CDR2 YFSETQ. The V end was cut by 4 bases, the J end by 0 bases, with 13 bases between. The chain's CDR3 is CASSRQGLSNTGELFF. In DNA form, the CDR3 reads TGCGCCAGCAGCCGACAGGGACTATCGAACACCGGGGAGCTGTTTTTT.

The chain links TRBV27 to TRBJ2-5; tentatively, D is TRBD1 or TRBD2 (5 bases each). This CDR3 has 14 residues. In germline, CDR1 is MNHEY, CDR2 SMNVEV (reference sequence). The ends were cut back, 2 bases at V and 4 bases at J, with 11 bases in the middle. CDR3 region: CASSLIGAGETQYF. The CDR3 DNA is TGTGCCAGCAGTTTAATCGGGGCCGGAGAGACCCAGTACTTC.

This chain links TRBV5-1 with TRBJ2-7; D remains unclear. V dropped 4 bases and J dropped 6 bases, with 17 bases sitting between them. Germline lookup yields CDR1 SGHRS and CDR2 YFSETQ. The CDR3 spans 14 residues. The CDR3 loop is CASSRASLLVEQYF. The CDR3 bases are TGCGCCAGCAGCCGCGCCTCCTTACTCGTCGAGCAGTACTTC.

This clonotype was detected only a few times. The V and J genes are TRBV6-1 and TRBJ2-3; the match to TRBD1 covers 8 bases. Losses at the gene ends were 2 bases for V and 4 bases for J; bases not matched to a gene: 5. The germline V gene has CDR1 MNHNS and CDR2 SASEGT. The CDR3 length is 15 residues. CDR3 DNA sequence: TGTGCCAGCAGTGAAACAGGGGGATCCTCAGATACGCAGTATTTT. It is translated as CASSETGGSSDTQYF.

There are a few counts of this clonotype. This chain joins TRBV5-1 and TRBJ2-1, with TRBD2 identical over 11 bases. Per germline, CDR1 SGHRS and CDR2 YFSETQ. The CDR3 spans 14 residues. The V gene end was trimmed by 2 bases and the J gene end by 7 bases; junction bases not matched to a gene: 2. CDR3 protein: CASSFLAGGNEQFF. In DNA form, the CDR3 reads TGCGCCAGCAGCTTTTTAGCGGGGGGGAATGAGCAGTTCTTC.